These 8 T cell receptor beta chains were sequenced from one sample in a study of spatial heterogeneity in lung cancer. This sample's time point: blood at routine non-recurrence follow-up after resection. TCRdb analysed the 5' RACE reads with MiXCR anew, one entry per CDR3 protein. This table has roughly 110,000 distinct CDR3 sequences, 9.5% to 14% appearing once. The sequencing here drew on PBMCs, taken at follow-up. The receptors here all came from a female donor with early-stage non-small cell lung cancer.

The rearrangement links TRBV27 to TRBJ2-6, with D unresolved. This CDR3 is built from 15 residues. Trimming left V 5 bases short and J 4 bases short, with 12 bases between. The V gene's germline CDR1 is MNHEY and CDR2 SMNVEV (reference sequence). The DNA of the CDR3 is TGTGCCAGCAGTACCTACGTGAGAGGGGCCAACGTCCTGACTTTC. Amino acid sequence: CASSTYVRGANVLTF. Filled out from reference TRBV27 and TRBJ2-6, the complete variable domain reads EAQVTQNPRYLITVTGKKLTVTCSQNMNHEYMSWYRQDPGLGLRQIYYSMNVEVTDKGDVPEGYKVSRKEKRNFPLILESPSPNQTSLYFCASSTYVRGANVLTFGAGSRLTVL.

This clonotype has more than one count but fewer than ten. The gene calls are TRBV4-3 and TRBJ2-3, with D perhaps given as TRBD1 or TRBD2 (5 bases each). V was shortened by 2 bases and J by 4 bases, with 16 bases between the two germline ends. The germline gives CDR1 LGHNA, CDR2 YSLEER. This CDR3 has 16 residues. CDR3 in DNA: TGCGCCAGCAGCCAACGGGGTGGGGGATTTGCAGATACGCAGTATTTT. Protein: CASSQRGGGFADTQYF.

This rearrangement joins TRBV30 to TRBJ2-5; TRBD2 matches at 9 bases. After removal of 3 bases from V and 6 bases from J, the junction contained 11 bases not matched to a gene. The CDR3 runs 15 residues. The germline V gene encodes CDR1 GTSNPN and CDR2 SVGIG (reference sequence). The CDR3 loop is CAWSNGIAGAKTQYF. CDR3 bases: TGTGCCTGGAGCAACGGAATAGCGGGAGCAAAGACCCAGTACTTC.

The chain recombines TRBV29-1 with TRBJ2-7; D is perhaps TRBD2 (5 bases). V was trimmed by 0 bases and J by 2 bases, leaving 11 bases between them. In germline, CDR1 is SQVTM, CDR2 ANQGSEA. The length of the CDR3 is 14 residues. The CDR3 DNA reads as TGCAGCGTTGAAGATCGTTCTAGCCCCTACGAGCAGTACTTC. This gives the protein CSVEDRSSPYEQYF.

This clonotype was counted between two and nine times. This chain uses TRBV5-1 with TRBJ2-7; no reliable D call. Trimming stripped 0 bases from V and 6 bases from J, with 10 bases between. Germline lookup yields CDR1 SGHRS and CDR2 YFSETQ. The CDR3 totals 13 residues. The CDR3 is CASSLDGSREQYF. The DNA of the CDR3 is TGCGCCAGCAGCTTGGATGGGTCTCGCGAGCAGTACTTC.

Many counts were recorded for this clonotype. One end of the junction fails to match germline, which may point to a read error. V gene TRBV2 combines with J gene TRBJ2-1, with 14 bases matching TRBD2. The V gene's germline CDR1 is SNHLY and CDR2 FYNNEI. This CDR3 comprises 14 residues. The CDR3 DNA reads TGTGCCAGCAGCGCCGGACTAGCGGGAGGCTATCGGGGCTTC. Encoded protein: CASSAGLAGGYRGF.

This clonotype has more than one count but fewer than ten. The genes are TRBV4-2 and TRBJ2-1, with D possibly matching TRBD2 (5 bases). V was trimmed by 0 bases and J by 2 bases, leaving 8 bases between them. The CDR3 spans 15 residues. CDR1 is LGHNA, CDR2 YNFKEQ, per germline. The CDR3 coding sequence is TGTGCCAGCAGCCAAGAGCGGGCCCCCTACAATGAGCAGTTCTTC. Encoded protein: CASSQERAPYNEQFF.

This clonotype was observed at least ten times. The chain joins TRBV18 to TRBJ2-6; D unclear. Trimming removed 3 bases from V and 0 bases from J, with 6 bases in between. This CDR3 is built from 15 residues. Germline CDR1 reads KGHSH; CDR2 reads LQKENI. CDR3 nucleotides: TGTGCCAGCTCACCCCAGAACTCTGGGGCCAACGTCCTGACTTTC. This sequence encodes CASSPQNSGANVLTF.